A selection of T cell receptor beta chains follows, all from one sample in a study of T-cell reconstitution after alpha-beta-depleted transplantation in children. TCRdb passed the PCR reads through MiXCR, listing each CDR3 protein once. In the table there are 450,000 to 500,000 distinct CDR3 sequences, about an eighth of which are singletons. Sequences were derived from PBMCs from the stem cell graft donor, sampled from the stem cell graft. These receptors were collected from a human donor who donated a stem cell graft to a child with combined immunodeficiency. Both conserved end residues are part of each CDR3. The order of the fields is V gene, D gene, clone size, J gene, CDR3 DNA, CDR3 protein. A D gene is named only where the DNA matches it firmly. For some rows the clone size is stated as once, few or many, or as a class when expanded; others skip it.

TRBV29-1	TRBD2	-	TRBJ2-7	TGCAGCGTTGGGACTAGCGGGGTACTCTACGAGCAGTACTTC	CSVGTSGVLYEQYF
TRBV20-1	-	few	TRBJ2-7	TGCAGTGCTAGAGATCCTGCCGGGCTAATCTCCTACGAGCAGTACTTC	CSARDPAGLISYEQYF
TRBV28	TRBD1	many	TRBJ2-5	TGTGCCAGCAGTCCACGGGACAGGGAGGAGACCCAGTACTTC	CASSPRDREETQYF
TRBV27	-	few	TRBJ1-1	TGTGCCAGCAGTTTGGGACTCTTGGGTAACACTGAAGCTTTCTTT	CASSLGLLGNTEAFF
TRBV20-1	-	-	TRBJ2-7	TGCAGTGCTAGAGATGTAGTGGTTCCCTACGAGCAGTACTTC	CSARDVVVPYEQYF
TRBV5-1	TRBD1	many	TRBJ2-1	TGCGCCAGCATGGACAGGGGTTTCTACAATGAGCAGTTCTTC	CASMDRGFYNEQFF
TRBV12-3/TRBV12-4	-	-	TRBJ1-1	TGTGCCAGCAGTTTAAGCTGGCGGGGGAACACTGAAGCTTTCTTT	CASSLSWRGNTEAFF
TRBV9	-	-	TRBJ2-3	TGTGCCAGCAGCGTAGCCGATAGCGGATTCACAGATACGCAGTATTTT	CASSVADSGFTDTQYF
TRBV2	-	few	TRBJ2-5	TGTGCCGTGACTGGTGGGGAGACCCAGTACTTC	CAVTGGETQYF
TRBV7-2	TRBD2	few	TRBJ2-1	TGTGCCAGCAGCTCCCCGGGAGGACAGTTCTTC	CASSSPGGQFF
TRBV6-5	-	-	TRBJ2-3	TGTGCCAGCAGTTACTCGCCAGCAAGCACAGATACGCAGTATTTT	CASSYSPASTDTQYF
TRBV6-5	-	-	TRBJ2-1	TGTGCCAGCAGTTACTCCGTTGGCTACAATGAGCAGTTCTTC	CASSYSVGYNEQFF
TRBV7-8	TRBD2	-	TRBJ2-5	TGTGCCAGCAGCTTGGGCCTAGCGGGAGTGGTAGAGACCCAGTACTTC	CASSLGLAGVVETQYF
TRBV27	-	-	TRBJ2-7	TGTGCCAGCAGTACACAATGGGCTGGAAATGGGCCTCCGTACGAGCAGTACTTC	CASSTQWAGNGPPYEQYF
TRBV29-1	-	many	TRBJ2-7	TGCAGCGTTGAACATGGGGGGATTAGGGAGCAGTACTTC	CSVEHGGIREQYF
TRBV12-3/TRBV12-4	TRBD2	-	TRBJ2-3	TGTGCCAGCAGTCTGACTAGCCCCGTAGATACGCAGTATTTT	CASSLTSPVDTQYF
TRBV24-1	-	-	TRBJ2-1	TGTGCCACCAGTGATTTCGGGACCCTTGCTCTCGGGGGTCGGCAGTTCTTC	CATSDFGTLALGGRQFF
TRBV6-2/TRBV6-3	-	-	TRBJ1-1	TGTGCCAGCAGTTATTCGGGGGTAGTAAACACTGAAGCTTTCTTT	CASSYSGVVNTEAFF
TRBV7-3	-	many	TRBJ1-3	TGTGCCAGCAGCTCTAGCCGAGGAAACACCATATATTTT	CASSSSRGNTIYF
TRBV20-1	-	many	TRBJ2-4	TGCAGTGCTCTGGAGGCAATTCAAAACATTCAGTACTTC	CSALEAIQNIQYF